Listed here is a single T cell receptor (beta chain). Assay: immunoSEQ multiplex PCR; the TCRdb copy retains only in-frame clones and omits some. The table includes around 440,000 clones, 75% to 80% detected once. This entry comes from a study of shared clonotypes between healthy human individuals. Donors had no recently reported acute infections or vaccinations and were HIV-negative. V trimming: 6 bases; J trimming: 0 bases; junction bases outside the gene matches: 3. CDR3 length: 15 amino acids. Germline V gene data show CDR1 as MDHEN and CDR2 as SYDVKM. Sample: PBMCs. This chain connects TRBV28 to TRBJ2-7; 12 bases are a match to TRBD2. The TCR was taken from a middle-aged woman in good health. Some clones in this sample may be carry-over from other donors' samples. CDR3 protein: CASRGTSGSSYEQYF. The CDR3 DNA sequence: TGTGCCAGCAGGGGGACTAGCGGGTCCTCCTACGAGCAGTACTTC. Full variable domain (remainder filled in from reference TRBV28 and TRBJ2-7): DVKVTQSSRYLVKRTGEKVFLECVQDMDHENMFWYRQDPGLGLRLIYFSYDVKMKEKGDIPEGYSVSREKKERFSLILESASTNQTSMYLCASRGTSGSSYEQYFGPGTRLTVT.